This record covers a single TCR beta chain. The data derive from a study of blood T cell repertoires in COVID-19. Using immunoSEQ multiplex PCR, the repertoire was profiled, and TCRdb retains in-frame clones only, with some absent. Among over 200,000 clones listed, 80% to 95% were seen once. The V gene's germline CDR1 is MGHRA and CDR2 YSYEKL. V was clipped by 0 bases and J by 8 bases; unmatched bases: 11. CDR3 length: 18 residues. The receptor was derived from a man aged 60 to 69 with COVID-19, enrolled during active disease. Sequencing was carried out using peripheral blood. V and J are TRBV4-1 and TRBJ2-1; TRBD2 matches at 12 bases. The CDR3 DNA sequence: TGCGCCAGCAGCCAAGATCGGCTAGCGGGAGGGCCTAACTATGAGCAGTTCTTC. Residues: CASSQDRLAGGPNYEQFF.